The 19 T cell receptor beta chains below were found in one sample sequenced in a study of graft-versus-host responses after intestinal transplantation. Data came from immunoSEQ multiplex PCR; TCRdb stores just in-frame clones and leaves some out. The data show some 83,000 clones, with 90% to 95% seen just once and 0.1% held by the top ten. Their antigen targets remain unknown. The starting material was unstimulated CD4+ T cells sorted from spleen or lymph node cells, obtained before intestinal transplant. These receptors originate from a human donor who received an intestinal transplant.

The V gene is TRBV27, the J gene TRBJ2-7, with D tentatively TRBD2 (6 bases). Germline V gene data show CDR1 as MNHEY and CDR2 as SMNVEV (reference sequence). The CDR3 consists of 13 residues. V lost 4 bases and J 5 bases, leaving 12 bases between the germline ends. In nucleotides, the CDR3 is TGTGCCAGCAGTTCTCGACTAGTAAACGAGCAGTACTTC. Its translation: CASSSRLVNEQYF.

The rearrangement uses TRBV2 and TRBJ2-2; D gene ambiguous. CDR1 SNHLY and CDR2 FYNNEI come from the germline V gene. The CDR3 is 14 residues long. Trimming left V 4 bases short and J 2 bases short, with 8 bases between. CDR3 sequence reads: CASSGVSNTGELFF. CDR3 nucleotide sequence: TGTGCCAGCAGTGGGGTTAGCAACACCGGGGAGCTGTTTTTT. The entire variable domain, with the rest obtained from reference TRBV2 and TRBJ2-2, is as follows: EPEVTQTPSHQVTQMGQEVILRCVPISNHLYFYWYRQILGQKVEFLVSFYNNEISEKSEIFDDQFSVERPDGSNFTLKIRSTKLEDSAMYFCASSGVSNTGELFFGEGSRLTVL.

The chain carries TRBV19 and TRBJ1-1; 9 nucleotides match TRBD1. Germline V gene data show CDR1 as LNHDA and CDR2 as SQIVND (reference sequence). V lost 5 bases, J lost 4 bases, and 5 bases stayed unmatched. This CDR3 is built from 14 residues. This CDR3 is CASSSQGAGTEAFF. The CDR3 region has the DNA TGTGCCAGTAGTTCACAGGGGGCAGGCACTGAAGCTTTCTTT.

This chain uses TRBV5-1 with TRBJ1-2, with D perhaps matching TRBD1 (5 bases). The germline V gene encodes CDR1 SGHRS and CDR2 YFSETQ. The CDR3 is made up of 14 amino acids. Trimming removed 5 bases at V and 2 bases at J, with 13 bases between. CDR3 sequence: CASRFPGLNYGYTF. DNA for the CDR3: TGCGCCAGCAGATTCCCGGGACTGAACTATGGCTACACCTTC.

V and J are TRBV29-1 and TRBJ1-2; 12 nucleotides match TRBD1. V lost 7 bases to trimming and J lost 8 bases; unmatched junction nucleotides: 5. CDR1 and CDR2 from the germline V gene are SQVTM and ANQGSEA. The CDR3 totals 12 residues. The CDR3 sequence is CSAGTGGGGYTF. The CDR3 DNA reads TGCAGCGCTGGGACAGGGGGCGGCGGCTACACCTTC.

The chain employs TRBV19 and TRBJ2-1; D might be TRBD1 (5 bases). The V end was cut by 3 bases, the J end by 0 bases, with 12 bases between. CDR3 size: 16 residues. Germline V gene data show CDR1 as LNHDA and CDR2 as SQIVND (reference sequence). CDR3 residues: CASSIFRVVSYNEQFF. The CDR3 DNA follows: TGTGCCAGTAGTATTTTCAGGGTAGTCTCCTACAATGAGCAGTTCTTC.

The chain joins TRBV2 to TRBJ2-3, with TRBD1 as a possible D gene (5 bases). The CDR3 is 14 amino acids. CDR1 and CDR2 from the germline V gene are SNHLY and FYNNEI. Trimming cost V 4 bases and J 2 bases, with 10 bases left between them. The CDR3 sequence is CASSGLRDTDTQYF. The CDR3 nucleotides are TGTGCCAGCAGTGGTCTCAGGGACACAGATACGCAGTATTTT.

The rearrangement links TRBV6-5 to TRBJ2-1; a possible D gene is TRBD1 (6 bases). V lost 7 bases, J lost 5 bases, and 15 bases lay in between. This CDR3 is 14 amino acids long. The germline gives CDR1 MNHEY, CDR2 SVGAGI. CDR3 sequence reads: CASKRGSLNNEQFF. DNA of the CDR3: TGTGCCAGCAAGAGGGGGTCACTTAACAATGAGCAGTTCTTC.

The chain carries TRBV5-1 and TRBJ2-2; 8 bases are a match to TRBD1. The junction had 13 bases not matched to a gene; V was cut back by 0 bases and J by 0 bases. Germline CDR1 reads SGHRS; CDR2 reads YFSETQ. The CDR3 is 20 amino acids. The CDR3 is CASSLGAPPRTGTNTGELFF. CDR3 nucleotides: TGCGCCAGCAGCTTGGGGGCCCCCCCCAGGACAGGGACGAACACCGGGGAGCTGTTTTTT.

Here the CDR3 DNA reads TGCAGCGCGGACAGGGGATCTGGGGAGCAGTACTTC. Protein product: CSADRGSGEQYF. The chain employs TRBV29-1 and TRBJ2-7, with 9 bases identical to TRBD1. J lost 7 bases, V lost 7 bases, and 8 bases had no gene match. This CDR3 contains 12 residues. Germline CDR1 is SQVTM and CDR2 is ANQGSEA.

The chain couples TRBV4-3 to TRBJ2-3; the match to TRBD1 covers 7 bases. Per the germline V gene, CDR1 is LGHNA and CDR2 is YSLEER. V shed 3 bases and J 2 bases; nucleotides not matched to a gene: 5. There are 15 residues in the CDR3. DNA of the CDR3: TGCGCCAGCAGCCAGGCCGGACAGGACACAGATACGCAGTATTTT. It encodes CASSQAGQDTDTQYF.

This chain joins TRBV6-4 and TRBJ2-3; 14 bases line up with TRBD2. Germline-derived CDR1 and CDR2 are MRHNA and SNTAGT. This CDR3 comprises 16 residues. V shed 6 bases and J 5 bases; nucleotides not matched to a gene: 7. The CDR3 protein is CASSQTSGGARDTQYF. In DNA, the CDR3 is TGTGCCAGCAGCCAGACTAGCGGGGGGGCCCGAGATACGCAGTATTTT.

The V call is TRBV27, the J call TRBJ1-6; D is possibly TRBD1 (6 bases). This CDR3 comprises 15 residues. The germline V and J ends were trimmed by 3 bases and 5 bases, with 11 bases remaining between them. CDR1 MNHEY and CDR2 SMNVEV come from the germline V gene (reference sequence). This CDR3 is CASSFAGVHNSPLHF. As DNA, the CDR3 is TGTGCCAGCAGTTTCGCAGGGGTTCATAATTCACCCCTCCACTTT.

V usage is TRBV7-9 and J usage is TRBJ2-3; 8 nucleotides agree with TRBD2. CDR3 length: 14 residues. Germline CDR1 and CDR2: SEHNR and FQNEAQ (reference sequence). The J segment lost 3 bases and the V segment lost 1 base, leaving 0 bases of the junction unmatched. This CDR3 reads CASSLGLATDTQYF. In nucleotides, the CDR3 is TGTGCCAGCAGCTTAGGACTAGCGACAGATACGCAGTATTTT.

The rearrangement uses TRBV4-3 and TRBJ2-3; D may be TRBD1 (5 bases). Trimming pared 2 bases from V and 1 base from J, leaving 10 bases between. The V gene's germline CDR1 is LGHNA and CDR2 YSLEER. The CDR3 has 15 residues. In DNA form, the CDR3 reads TGCGCCAGCAGCCAACAGGGTTGGGGCACAGATACGCAGTATTTT. This gives the protein CASSQQGWGTDTQYF.

CDR3 loop: CASSQAGPRYYEQYF. Written as DNA, the CDR3 is TGTGCCAGCAGCCAAGCAGGGCCCCGTTACTACGAGCAGTACTTC. This chain uses TRBV14 with TRBJ2-7; tentative D call: TRBD1 (5 bases). Trimming took 1 base from V and 3 from J, leaving 13 bases between them. Germline V gene sequence: CDR1 SGHDN, CDR2 FVKESK. The CDR3 loop spans 15 amino acids.

J is TRBJ2-1 and V is TRBV6-8; D remains ambiguous. The V gene's germline CDR1 is MNHGY and CDR2 SAAAGT. The CDR3 has 9 residues. The V and J ends lost 7 bases and 13 bases respectively, with 8 bases between them. The CDR3 region has the DNA TGTGCCAGCACCTCAGAACAGTTCTTC. Protein: CASTSEQFF.

This rearrangement joins TRBV5-6 to TRBJ2-7, with 8 bases aligning to TRBD1. V shed 4 bases and J 5 bases; nucleotides not matched to a gene: 11. The CDR3 covers 15 residues. Germline loops: CDR1 SGHDT, CDR2 YYEEEE. CDR3 nucleotides: TGTGCCAGCAGCCCGTCCGGGACAGGCGTCCACGAGCAGTACTTC. Translation: CASSPSGTGVHEQYF.

The chain has TRBV4-3 and TRBJ2-7; TRBD1 matches 9 bases. This CDR3 is built from 17 residues. Germline V gene data show CDR1 as LGHNA and CDR2 as YSLEER. J gave up 3 bases and V 2 bases, and 11 bases lay outside the gene matches. CDR3 nucleotides: TGCGCCAGCAGCCAATCCCCCGGGACAGGGAGGGACTACGAGCAGTACTTC. Its protein is CASSQSPGTGRDYEQYF.